This T cell receptor beta chain originates from a study of T-cell reconstitution after alpha-beta-depleted transplantation in children. CDR3 size: 14 residues. The germline gives CDR1 LGHNA, CDR2 YSLEER. Trimming shortened V by 4 bases and J by 6 bases, and 15 bases separated the two germline ends. TCRbeta library construction was performed incorporating unique molecular identifiers. TCRdb fed the PCR reads into MiXCR, producing one record per CDR3 protein. The data contain 380,000 or so distinct CDR3 sequences, roughly 14% of them singletons. This TCR was sampled from a human donor who donated a stem cell graft to a child with Fanconi anemia. The chain couples TRBV4-3 to TRBJ1-1; no clear D. The sample here was PBMCs, taken from the stem cell graft. The CDR3 sequence is CASSLSFPVSEAFF. The CDR3 bases are TGCGCCAGCAGCCTTTCCTTCCCAGTATCTGAAGCTTTCTTT.